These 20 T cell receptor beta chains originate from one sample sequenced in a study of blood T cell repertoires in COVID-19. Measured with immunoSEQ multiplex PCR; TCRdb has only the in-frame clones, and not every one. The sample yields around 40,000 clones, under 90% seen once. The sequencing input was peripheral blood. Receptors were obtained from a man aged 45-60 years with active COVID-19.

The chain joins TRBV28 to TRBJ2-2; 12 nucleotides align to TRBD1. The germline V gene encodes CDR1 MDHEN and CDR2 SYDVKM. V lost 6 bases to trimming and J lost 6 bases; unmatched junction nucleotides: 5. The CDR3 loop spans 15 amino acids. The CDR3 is CASRWGQGASGELFF. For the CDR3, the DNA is TGTGCCAGCAGATGGGGACAGGGGGCCTCCGGGGAGCTGTTTTTT.

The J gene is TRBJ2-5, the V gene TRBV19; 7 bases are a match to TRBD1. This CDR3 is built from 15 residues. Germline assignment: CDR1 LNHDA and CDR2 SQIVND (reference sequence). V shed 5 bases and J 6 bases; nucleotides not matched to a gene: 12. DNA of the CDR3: TGTGCCAGTAGTTTCCGGGACAGTGGGTCCAAGACCCAGTACTTC. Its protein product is CASSFRDSGSKTQYF.

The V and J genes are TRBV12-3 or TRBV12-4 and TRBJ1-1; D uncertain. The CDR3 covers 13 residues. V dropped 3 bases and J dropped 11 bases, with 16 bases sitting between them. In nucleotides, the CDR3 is TGTGCCAGCAGTTTCTCTACCGTGGAGCAGGCTTTCTTT. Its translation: CASSFSTVEQAFF.

CDR3 DNA: TGTGCCAGCAGTTATAGGGGAAGTAGTAATTCACCCCTCCACTTT. As protein: CASSYRGSSNSPLHF. This rearrangement joins TRBV28 to TRBJ1-6, with a possible D match to TRBD1 (5 bases). Looked up from germline, CDR1 is MDHEN and CDR2 is SYDVKM. CDR3 length: 15 residues. The V end lost 4 bases, the J end lost 6 bases, and 13 bases lay between the germline ends. Using reference TRBV28 and TRBJ1-6 for the parts outside the CDR3, the full variable domain is DVKVTQSSRYLVKRTGEKVFLECVQDMDHENMFWYRQDPGLGLRLIYFSYDVKMKEKGDIPEGYSVSREKKERFSLILESASTNQTSMYLCASSYRGSSNSPLHFGNGTRLTVT.

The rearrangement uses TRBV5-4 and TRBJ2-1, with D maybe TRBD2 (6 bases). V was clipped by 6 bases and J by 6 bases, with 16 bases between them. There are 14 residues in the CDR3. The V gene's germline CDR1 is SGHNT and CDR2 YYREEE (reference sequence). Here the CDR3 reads CASTAGSVLNEQFF. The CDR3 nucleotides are TGTGCCAGCACCGCCGGGAGCGTTCTCAATGAGCAGTTCTTC. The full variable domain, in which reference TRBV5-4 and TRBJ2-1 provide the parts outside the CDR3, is ETGVTQSPTHLIKTRGQQVTLRCSSQSGHNTVSWYQQALGQGPQFIFQYYREEENGRGNFPPRFSGLQFPNYSSELNVNALELDDSALYLCASTAGSVLNEQFFGPGTRLTVL.

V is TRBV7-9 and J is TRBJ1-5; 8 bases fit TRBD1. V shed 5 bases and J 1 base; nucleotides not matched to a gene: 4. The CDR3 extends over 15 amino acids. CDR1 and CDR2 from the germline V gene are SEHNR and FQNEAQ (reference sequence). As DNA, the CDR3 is TGTGCCAGCAGCCCGACAGGGGCGAGCAATCAGCCCCAGCATTTT. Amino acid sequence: CASSPTGASNQPQHF.

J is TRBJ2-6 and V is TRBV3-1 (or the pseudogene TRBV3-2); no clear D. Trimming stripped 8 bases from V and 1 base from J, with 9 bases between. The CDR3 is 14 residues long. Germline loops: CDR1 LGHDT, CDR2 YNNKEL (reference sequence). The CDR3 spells CASSAGSGANVLTF. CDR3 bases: TGTGCCAGCTCCGCAGGATCTGGGGCCAACGTCCTGACTTTC.

CDR3 loop: CASSTRLAQKETQYF. The DNA for the CDR3 is TGTGCCAGCAGCACCCGACTAGCGCAGAAAGAGACCCAGTACTTC. The rearrangement joins TRBV7-9 to TRBJ2-5, with 8 bases matching TRBD2. V was pared by 5 bases and J by 3 bases, with 8 bases of the junction left unmatched. CDR3 length: 15 amino acids. Germline values: CDR1 SEHNR, CDR2 FQNEAQ (reference sequence).

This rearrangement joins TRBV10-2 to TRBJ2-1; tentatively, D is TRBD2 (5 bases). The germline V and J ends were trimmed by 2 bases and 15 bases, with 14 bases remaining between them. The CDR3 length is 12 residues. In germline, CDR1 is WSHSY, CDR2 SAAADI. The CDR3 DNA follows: TGCGCCAGCAGTGAGGTCGGAGGAGCCTCGTTCTTC. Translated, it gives CASSEVGGASFF.

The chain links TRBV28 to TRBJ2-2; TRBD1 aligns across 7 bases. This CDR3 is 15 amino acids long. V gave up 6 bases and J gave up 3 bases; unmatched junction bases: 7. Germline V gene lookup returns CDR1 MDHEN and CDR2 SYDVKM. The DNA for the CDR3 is TGTGCCAGCAGCAATACCGGGACAGACACCGGGGAGCTGTTTTTT. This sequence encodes CASSNTGTDTGELFF.

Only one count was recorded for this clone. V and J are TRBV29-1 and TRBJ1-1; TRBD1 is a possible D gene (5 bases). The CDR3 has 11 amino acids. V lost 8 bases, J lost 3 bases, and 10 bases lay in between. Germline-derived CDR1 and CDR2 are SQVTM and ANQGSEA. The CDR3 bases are TGCAGCATGGGGGGATACACTGAAGCTTTCTTT. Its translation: CSMGGYTEAFF. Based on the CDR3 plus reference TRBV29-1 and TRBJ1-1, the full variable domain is SAVISQKPSRDICQRGTSLTIQCQVDSQVTMMFWYRQQPGQSLTLIATANQGSEATYESGFVIDKFPISRPNLTFSTLTVSNMSPEDSSIYLCSMGGYTEAFFGQGTRLTVV.

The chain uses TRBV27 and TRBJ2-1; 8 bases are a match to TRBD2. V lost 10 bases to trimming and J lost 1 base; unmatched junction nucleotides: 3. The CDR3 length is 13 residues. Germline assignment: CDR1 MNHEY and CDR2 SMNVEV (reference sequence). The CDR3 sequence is CATGGRSYNEQFF. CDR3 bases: TGTGCCACCGGCGGGAGGTCCTACAATGAGCAGTTCTTC.

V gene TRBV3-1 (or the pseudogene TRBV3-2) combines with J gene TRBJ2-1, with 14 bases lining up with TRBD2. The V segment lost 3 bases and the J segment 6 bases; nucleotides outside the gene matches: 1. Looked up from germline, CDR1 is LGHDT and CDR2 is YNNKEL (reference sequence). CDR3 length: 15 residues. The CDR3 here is CASSHGLAGGNEQFF. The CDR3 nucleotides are TGTGCCAGCAGCCATGGACTAGCGGGAGGCAATGAGCAGTTCTTC.

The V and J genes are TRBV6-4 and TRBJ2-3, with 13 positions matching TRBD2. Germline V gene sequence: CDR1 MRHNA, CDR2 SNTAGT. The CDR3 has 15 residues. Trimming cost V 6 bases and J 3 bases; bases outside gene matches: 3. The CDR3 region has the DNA TGTGCCAGCAGACGGACTAGCGGGAGTACAGATACGCAGTATTTT. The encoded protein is CASRRTSGSTDTQYF.

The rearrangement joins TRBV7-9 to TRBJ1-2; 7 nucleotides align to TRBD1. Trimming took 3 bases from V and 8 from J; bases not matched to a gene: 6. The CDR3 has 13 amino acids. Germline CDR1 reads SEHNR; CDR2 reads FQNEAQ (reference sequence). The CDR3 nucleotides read TGTGCCAGCAGCTTGGGACAGCCTCAAGGCTACACCTTC. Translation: CASSLGQPQGYTF.

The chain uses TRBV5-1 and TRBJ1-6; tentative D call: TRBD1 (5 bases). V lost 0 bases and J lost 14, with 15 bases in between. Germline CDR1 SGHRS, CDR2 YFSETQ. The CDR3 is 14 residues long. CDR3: CASSLETASEALHF. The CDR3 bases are TGCGCCAGCAGCTTGGAGACAGCGTCCGAGGCCCTCCACTTT.

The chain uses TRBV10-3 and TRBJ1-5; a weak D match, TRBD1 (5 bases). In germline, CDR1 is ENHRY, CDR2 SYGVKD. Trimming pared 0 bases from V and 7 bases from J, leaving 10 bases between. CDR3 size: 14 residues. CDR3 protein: CAISESTAGQPQHF. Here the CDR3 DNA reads TGTGCCATCAGTGAGTCGACAGCGGGGCAGCCCCAGCATTTT.

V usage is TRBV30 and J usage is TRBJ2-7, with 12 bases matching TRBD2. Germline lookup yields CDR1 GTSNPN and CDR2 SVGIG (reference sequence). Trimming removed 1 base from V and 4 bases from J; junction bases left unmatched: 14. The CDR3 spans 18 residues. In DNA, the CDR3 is TGTGCCTGGAGTGCCGGACTAGCGGGAAAGGGGGGGGGTTACGAGCAGTACTTC. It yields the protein CAWSAGLAGKGGGYEQYF.

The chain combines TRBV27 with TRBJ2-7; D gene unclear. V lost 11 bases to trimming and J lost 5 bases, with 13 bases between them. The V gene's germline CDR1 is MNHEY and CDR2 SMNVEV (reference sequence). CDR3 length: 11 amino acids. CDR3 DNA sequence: TGTGCCGTAACAGTGGGCAACGAGCAGTACTTC. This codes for CAVTVGNEQYF.

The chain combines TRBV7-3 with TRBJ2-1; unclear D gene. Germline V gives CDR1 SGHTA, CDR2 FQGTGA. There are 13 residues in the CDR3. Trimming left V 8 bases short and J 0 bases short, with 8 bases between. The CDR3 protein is CASRYSSYNEQFF. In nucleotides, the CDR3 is TGTGCCAGCCGGTATAGCTCCTACAATGAGCAGTTCTTC.